This T cell receptor (beta chain) was sequenced for a study of tumour-infiltrating T cells in Burkitt lymphoma. Study information: Patients covered every epidemiological subtype of Burkitt lymphoma. Overall and progression-free survival were predicted by productive clonality.

The protocol was immunoSEQ multiplex PCR, while the TCRdb copy is restricted to in-frame clones and leaves out a portion. Here the sample spans around 45,000 clones, roughly 30% being singletons. This CDR3 comprises 15 residues. Trimming took off 0 bases at V and 7 bases at J, with 13 bases between the two ends. Germline loops: CDR1 SGDLS, CDR2 YYNGEE. The TCR was taken from a human donor with Burkitt lymphoma. What was sequenced was tumor tissue. The gene calls are TRBV9 and TRBJ1-4; D remains unclear. The CDR3 loop is CASSVAGKIAEKLFF. The CDR3, as DNA: TGTGCCAGCAGCGTAGCGGGGAAGATTGCTGAAAAACTGTTTTTT.